The clone carrying this T cell receptor beta chain was counted only a few times. Its specificity is not known. This sample was taken from a study of blood T cells in healthy people across ages. General study points: No conclusive comparison of naive versus antigen-experienced cells was possible with unsorted PBMCs. Both naive CD4+ cell counts and diversity were greater in long-lived donors than in aged donors.

PCR was performed a second time for about 7 to 11 cycles using a sample-barcoded 5' primer and a J-beta primer mix. Researchers report that each sample yielded at least 2.5 million CDR3-containing paired-end reads. TCRdb called the 5' RACE reads again in MiXCR, with one record for every CDR3 protein. The profile covers 550,000 to 600,000 distinct CDR3 sequences, with 47% appearing a single time and roughly 24% taken by the ten largest. V lost 5 bases and J lost 6; bases outside the gene matches: 5. Germline V CDR1 and CDR2: GTSNPN, SVGIG (reference sequence). The CDR3 is 13 residues long. The chain joins TRBV30 to TRBJ2-1; TRBD1 matches at 9 bases. The origin of this receptor is a man aged 80 or over in good health. Input material: blood. The CDR3 protein is CAWDPGQGNEQFF. The CDR3 DNA reads TGTGCCTGGGATCCGGGACAGGGCAATGAGCAGTTCTTC.